This passage covers 28 T cell receptor beta chains from one sample sequenced in a study of patients and donors after allogeneic stem cell transplantation. TCRdb reanalysed the RT-PCR reads using MiXCR and keeps one entry per CDR3 protein. Of roughly 230,000 distinct CDR3 sequences detected, approximately 14% appear once; the ten largest clones hold 11%. Input material: blood, either unsorted or a sorted T cell fraction (not recorded which). All receptors come from a human donor who was either an allogeneic HSCT recipient or a stem cell or donor lymphocyte infusion donor (not recorded which). It is not recorded whose cells these are; they may come from a transplant donor.

This clonotype was counted a few times. The chain is built from TRBV27 and TRBJ2-3; TRBD1 agrees at 9 bases. The germline V gene encodes CDR1 MNHEY and CDR2 SMNVEV (reference sequence). Trimming removed 4 bases from V and 8 bases from J; junction bases left unmatched: 13. The CDR3 is made up of 16 amino acids. CDR3 coding DNA: TGTGCCAGCAGTTCCCACCCGGGACAGGGTAGAGGTACGCAGTATTTT. It encodes CASSSHPGQGRGTQYF.

On this clonotype: The junction departs from the called germline gene at one end, perhaps through a read error. The chain joins TRBV2 to TRBJ2-1, with D tentatively TRBD1 (5 bases). The germline CDR1 and CDR2 sequences are SNHLY and FYNNEI. This CDR3 comprises 13 residues. CDR3 residues: CASKKGFDNEQSF. As DNA, the CDR3 is TGTGCCAGCAAGAAGGGGTTCGACAATGAGCAGTCCTTC.

The chain combines TRBV6-4 with TRBJ1-5, with D unclear. Germline CDR1 MRHNA, CDR2 SNTAGT. Trimming pared 0 bases from V and 6 bases from J, leaving 12 bases between. The CDR3 extends over 15 amino acids. The CDR3 reads CASSDSIRVSQPQHF. CDR3 sequence (DNA): TGTGCCAGCAGTGACTCGATAAGGGTGAGTCAGCCCCAGCATTTT.

A few counts support this clonotype. The V call is TRBV7-2, the J call TRBJ1-2; 8 nucleotides line up with TRBD1. The V segment lost 4 bases and the J segment 3 bases; nucleotides outside the gene matches: 10. Germline CDR1 SGHTA, CDR2 FQGNSA. The CDR3 covers 16 residues. The CDR3 is CASSSWPRGRDYGYTF. DNA of the CDR3: TGTGCCAGCAGCTCCTGGCCCAGGGGGCGTGACTATGGCTACACCTTC.

This clonotype is judged medium-sized (0.01 to 0.1%). The chain uses TRBV3-1 and TRBJ1-2; no definite D call. Germline assignment: CDR1 LGHDT and CDR2 YNNKEL (reference sequence). V shed 1 base and J shed 8 bases, with 11 bases lying between them. The CDR3 has 13 residues. CDR3 sequence reads: CASSQGPKGGYTF. Written as DNA, the CDR3 is TGTGCCAGCAGCCAAGGGCCGAAGGGCGGCTACACCTTC.

The chain recombines TRBV24-1 with TRBJ2-2; the match to TRBD2 covers 7 bases. CDR3 length equals 15 residues. With V trimmed by 5 bases and J by 5 bases, 7 bases remained unmatched. CDR1 is KGHDR and CDR2 is SFDVKD in the germline V gene. DNA for the CDR3: TGTGCCACCAGTGCCCTCAGCGGGGTAACCGGGGAGCTGTTTTTT. Its protein is CATSALSGVTGELFF.

This clonotype occurred a few times. This sequence joins TRBV20-1 and TRBJ2-1, with 9 positions matching TRBD2. J was trimmed by 2 bases and V by 3 bases; bases with no gene match: 11. CDR3 length: 17 amino acids. Germline-derived CDR1 and CDR2 are DFQATT and SNEGSKA (reference sequence). In nucleotides, the CDR3 is TGCAGTGCTAGGGGCTGGGCTAGCGGGGTCACCTACAATGAGCAGTTCTTC. It codes for CSARGWASGVTYNEQFF.

A few counts support this clonotype. The chain links TRBV5-1 to TRBJ2-7, with no clear D. CDR3 size: 12 residues. The V end was cut by 4 bases, the J end by 5 bases, with 10 bases between. The germline V gene encodes CDR1 SGHRS and CDR2 YFSETQ. The CDR3 spells CASSPRQHEQYF. CDR3 nucleotide sequence: TGCGCCAGCAGCCCGCGGCAGCACGAGCAGTACTTC.

This clonotype was observed many times. The chain employs TRBV6-5 and TRBJ2-7; D is perhaps TRBD1 (5 bases). The V and J ends lost 0 bases and 3 bases respectively, with 9 bases between them. Per the germline V gene, CDR1 is MNHEY and CDR2 is SVGAGI. The CDR3 has 14 amino acids. CDR3 sequence: CASSYSIRGYEQYF. In DNA, the CDR3 is TGTGCCAGCAGTTACTCTATTAGGGGCTACGAGCAGTACTTC.

The V gene is TRBV4-2, the J gene TRBJ1-5; D perhaps matches TRBD1 (5 bases). The V gene lost 0 bases and the J gene lost 7 bases, with 13 bases spanning the gap. This CDR3 region has 15 residues. Per the germline V gene, CDR1 is LGHNA and CDR2 is YNFKEQ. The CDR3 sequence is CASSQDSEGHQPQHF. The CDR3 DNA reads TGTGCCAGCAGCCAAGATTCGGAGGGGCACCAGCCCCAGCATTTT.

The chain employs TRBV11-3 and TRBJ2-6; the D gene is possibly TRBD2 (6 bases). Germline CDR1 SGHNT, CDR2 YENEEA. This CDR3 region has 16 residues. Trimming stripped 5 bases from V and 0 bases from J, with 11 bases between. For the CDR3, the DNA is TGTGCCAGCAGCCAGCTCGGGGGCTCTGGGGCCAACGTCCTGACTTTC. Translated, it gives CASSQLGGSGANVLTF.

This chain uses TRBV7-6 with TRBJ2-7; the match to TRBD2 covers 16 bases. Germline lookup yields CDR1 SGHVS and CDR2 FNYEAQ. The CDR3 loop spans 16 amino acids. J gave up 6 bases and V 8 bases, and 10 bases lay outside the gene matches. The CDR3 sequence: CASGVGTSGRESEQYF. CDR3 nucleotide sequence: TGTGCCAGCGGAGTGGGGACTAGCGGGAGGGAGAGCGAGCAGTACTTC.

This clonotype was seen many times. The V gene is TRBV12-3 or TRBV12-4, the J gene TRBJ1-1; unclear D gene. V lost 5 bases, J lost 7 bases, and 8 bases lay in between. The CDR3 runs 11 residues. CDR3: CASSEQNEAFF. CDR3 coding DNA: TGTGCCAGCAGTGAACAGAATGAAGCTTTCTTT.

This clonotype was counted a few times. The rearrangement uses TRBV7-9 and TRBJ1-1, with unresolved D. The CDR3 is 11 amino acids. Trimming removed 7 bases at V and 1 base at J, with 4 bases between. Germline-derived CDR1 and CDR2 are SEHNR and FQNEAQ (reference sequence). CDR3 nucleotide sequence: TGTGCCAGCATGAGGAACACTGAAGCTTTCTTT. This gives the protein CASMRNTEAFF.

This clonotype occurred many times. The chain employs TRBV20-1 and TRBJ2-3; TRBD2 matches at 13 bases. This CDR3 has 17 residues. The J segment lost 0 bases and the V segment lost 6 bases, leaving 9 bases of the junction unmatched. The V gene's germline CDR1 is DFQATT and CDR2 SNEGSKA (reference sequence). In nucleotides, the CDR3 is TGCAGTGCGCCACGACTAGCGGGGGGCCTAAGCACAGATACGCAGTATTTT. Translation gives CSAPRLAGGLSTDTQYF.

The V call is TRBV4-3, the J call TRBJ1-6; D call uncertain. The CDR3 consists of 15 residues. V was clipped by 0 bases and J by 12 bases, with 15 bases between them. Germline CDR1 is LGHNA and CDR2 is YSLEER. CDR3 loop: CASSQDAAVNKPLHF. The CDR3 bases are TGCGCCAGCAGCCAAGATGCGGCTGTAAATAAACCCCTCCACTTT.

This clonotype was observed a handful of times. V is TRBV6-1 and J is TRBJ1-4, with TRBD1 identical over 11 bases. Germline CDR1 and CDR2: MNHNS and SASEGT. V lost 3 bases to trimming and J lost 10 bases; unmatched junction nucleotides: 13. The CDR3 spans 17 residues. The CDR3 nucleotides are TGTGCCAGCAGTGAGAGTCCCGGGACAGGGGGTTCGGGAAAACTGTTTTTT. It yields the protein CASSESPGTGGSGKLFF.

This clonotype was counted at least ten times. The rearrangement uses TRBV4-3 and TRBJ1-2; D gene uncertain. The CDR3 spans 13 residues. Trimming took off 4 bases at V and 2 bases at J, with 8 bases between the two ends. The V gene's germline CDR1 is LGHNA and CDR2 YSLEER. The CDR3 nucleotides read TGCGCCAGCAGCCGCCACGGGAACTATGGCTACACCTTC. Translating it yields CASSRHGNYGYTF.

This clonotype appeared many times. The J gene is TRBJ1-6, the V gene TRBV5-1; 7 bases fit TRBD1. Germline lookup yields CDR1 SGHRS and CDR2 YFSETQ. The length of the CDR3 is 15 residues. Trimming removed 4 bases from V and 7 bases from J; junction bases left unmatched: 8. CDR3 in DNA: TGCGCCAGCAGCCCGCGACAGGGTGGAAATTCACCCCTCCACTTT. As protein: CASSPRQGGNSPLHF.

This clonotype was observed many times. V and J are TRBV7-2 and TRBJ2-6; a possible D gene is TRBD2 (5 bases). There are 16 residues in the CDR3. The germline V gene encodes CDR1 SGHTA and CDR2 FQGNSA. Trimming took off 2 bases at V and 0 bases at J, with 8 bases between the two ends. The CDR3: CASSLFGGSGANVLTF. The CDR3 DNA is TGTGCCAGCAGCTTATTCGGAGGCTCTGGGGCCAACGTCCTGACTTTC.

This clonotype was observed a handful of times. This chain connects TRBV2 to TRBJ1-1; D is undetermined. Germline V gene sequence: CDR1 SNHLY, CDR2 FYNNEI. The CDR3 runs to 13 residues. V lost 3 bases, J lost 2 bases, and 7 bases lay in between. The DNA for the CDR3 is TGTGCCAGCAGTGAGATCCGCAACACTGAAGCTTTCTTT. Its translation is CASSEIRNTEAFF.

At least ten counts were recorded for this clonotype. The rearrangement links TRBV5-1 to TRBJ2-7; D is uncertain. The V gene's germline CDR1 is SGHRS and CDR2 YFSETQ. The length of the CDR3 is 13 residues. V shed 3 bases and J shed 10 bases, with 17 bases lying between them. This CDR3 reads CASSSHVKPPQYF. In DNA form, the CDR3 reads TGCGCCAGCAGCTCCCACGTCAAACCACCCCAGTACTTC.

This clonotype was seen once. The chain employs TRBV2 and TRBJ2-7; no clear D. Germline CDR1 is SNHLY and CDR2 is FYNNEI. This CDR3 is built from 13 residues. V shed 8 bases and J shed 4 bases, with 15 bases lying between them. The CDR3 protein is CASQRAIKYEQYF. The CDR3 nucleotides read TGTGCCAGCCAAAGGGCCATCAAATACGAGCAGTACTTC.

This clonotype appeared a few times. With a much larger clone just one base away, this may be a read error. This chain uses TRBV12-3 or TRBV12-4 with TRBJ1-5; D gene uncertain. V lost 3 bases and J 7 bases, leaving 7 bases between the germline ends. The CDR3 totals 12 residues. The CDR3 DNA reads as TGTGCCAGCAGTTTCGGGAGACAGCCCCAGCATTTT. Translated, it gives CASSFGRQPQHF.

V and J are TRBV18 and TRBJ1-1, with D unclear. This CDR3 region has 14 residues. In germline, CDR1 is KGHSH, CDR2 LQKENI. Trimming left V 0 bases short and J 4 bases short, with 9 bases between. In DNA form, the CDR3 reads TGTGCCAGCTCACCACCGAAAGGGCGCACTGAAGCTTTCTTT. This translates into CASSPPKGRTEAFF.

This chain uses TRBV9 with TRBJ2-2; TRBD1 aligns across 8 bases. Germline V gives CDR1 SGDLS, CDR2 YYNGEE. There are 15 residues in the CDR3. J was trimmed by 5 bases and V by 4 bases; bases with no gene match: 7. The CDR3 sequence is CASSTSGTGTGELFF. The CDR3 DNA reads TGTGCCAGCAGCACCTCCGGGACAGGAACCGGGGAGCTGTTTTTT.

CDR3 in DNA: TGTGCCAGCAGCTTGGGCAGTCCCTACGAGCAGTACTTC. Its translation: CASSLGSPYEQYF. The chain combines TRBV5-6 with TRBJ2-7; D gene unclear. Trimming took off 0 bases at V and 2 bases at J, with 6 bases between the two ends. Germline-derived CDR1 and CDR2 are SGHDT and YYEEEE. There are 13 residues in the CDR3.

This clonotype was detected a few times. This rearrangement joins TRBV5-1 to TRBJ1-3, with 7 nucleotides matching TRBD1. V shed 1 base and J 0 bases; nucleotides not matched to a gene: 4. CDR1 and CDR2 from the germline V gene are SGHRS and YFSETQ. The length of the CDR3 is 16 residues. The CDR3 here is CASSLMDRSSGNTIYF. DNA for the CDR3: TGCGCCAGCAGCTTGATGGACAGGAGCTCTGGAAACACCATATATTTT.